These 2 T cell receptor beta chains share one sample of origin, sequenced in a study of metastatic and nonmetastatic thyroid tumors. TCRdb re-clonotyped the PCR reads through MiXCR. This table has 45,000 to 50,000 clones, approximately 24% appearing once. Thyroid surgery had not been preceded by any treatment in any patient. The sample consisted of blood. The receptors originated from a male donor with papillary thyroid cancer or a benign thyroid nodule (not recorded which). Some clones in this sample may be carry-over from other donors' samples.

This clone was observed at least ten times. The chain recombines TRBV6-1 with TRBJ2-1; TRBD2 matches at 8 bases. The germline gives CDR1 MNHNS, CDR2 SASEGT. V lost 1 base and J lost 14; bases outside the gene matches: 19. There are 17 residues in the CDR3. CDR3 nucleotides: TGTGCCAGCAGTGAAGGGGGAGTTTCAAGGGGGGGGCGGGAGGAGTTCTTC. As protein: CASSEGGVSRGGREEFF.

This sequence joins TRBV5-1 and TRBJ2-7, with D tentatively TRBD1 (7 bases). V shed 0 bases and J shed 3 bases, with 13 bases lying between them. The CDR3 loop spans 15 amino acids. The germline CDR1 and CDR2 sequences are SGHRS and YFSETQ. CDR3 region: CASSLAGGLFYEQYF. Here the CDR3 DNA reads TGCGCCAGCAGCTTGGCAGGGGGACTTTTCTACGAGCAGTACTTC.